This record covers a single T cell receptor beta chain. Antigen specificity is unknown. Repertoires were generated with immunoSEQ multiplex PCR, while TCRdb's copy carries only in-frame clones and drops some. The data contain about 150,000 clones, 88% of them singletons. The source of the sample is a study of T cell responses to AZD1222 COVID-19 vaccine. Overall study results and limits: Of spike-specific TCRs, nearly half reportedly target regions left unmutated in variants. Baseline testing showed seropositivity in only six AZD1222 recipients. Donor demographics were predominantly white British with a female majority; clonal diversity may be underestimated. Spike-specific TCR breadth and depth went up after people got two AZD1222 doses.

The CDR3 covers 14 residues. CDR1 is SQVTM, CDR2 ANQGSEA, per germline. V dropped 2 bases and J dropped 0; count of bases not matched to a gene: 4. The TCR comes from an adult who received the MenACWY meningococcal vaccine as a control. This chain uses TRBV29-1 with TRBJ2-7; 7 nucleotides line up with TRBD1. The sequencing here drew on peripheral blood, taken 28 days after the second dose of the MenACWY control vaccine. The CDR3 protein is CSVENRGYSYEQYF. The CDR3 DNA reads as TGCAGCGTTGAAAACAGGGGTTACTCCTACGAGCAGTACTTC.